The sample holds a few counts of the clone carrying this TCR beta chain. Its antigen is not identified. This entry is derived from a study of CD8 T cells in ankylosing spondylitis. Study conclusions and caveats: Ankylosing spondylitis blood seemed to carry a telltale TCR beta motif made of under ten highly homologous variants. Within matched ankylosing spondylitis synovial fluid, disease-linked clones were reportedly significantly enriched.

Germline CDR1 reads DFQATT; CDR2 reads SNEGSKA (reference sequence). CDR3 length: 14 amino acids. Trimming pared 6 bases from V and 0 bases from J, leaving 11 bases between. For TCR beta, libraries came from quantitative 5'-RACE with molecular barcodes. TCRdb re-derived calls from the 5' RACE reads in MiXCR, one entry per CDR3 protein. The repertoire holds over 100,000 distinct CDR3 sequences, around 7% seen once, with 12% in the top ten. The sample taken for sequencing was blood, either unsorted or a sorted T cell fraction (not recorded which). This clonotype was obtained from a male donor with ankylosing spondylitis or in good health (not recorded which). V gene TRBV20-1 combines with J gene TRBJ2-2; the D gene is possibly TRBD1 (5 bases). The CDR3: CSAADIANTGELFF. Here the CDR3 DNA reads TGCAGTGCGGCGGACATCGCGAACACCGGGGAGCTGTTTTTT.